Sequencing of this T cell receptor (beta chain) was carried out in a study of B cell selection in AIRE deficiency. Study conclusions and caveats: Patient Tconv cells held 25% to 35% of Treg sequences shared by healthy donors. Healthy Tconv contained about 37% of shared healthy Treg sequences; only TCRbeta sequenced. Shared Treg sequences had shorter CDR3s, biased toward rearrangements with few non-templated insertions.

Conventional CD4 T cells were sorted as CD4+CD127+ cells. Germline CDR1 is SGHRS and CDR2 is YFSETQ. Trimming cost V 1 base and J 5 bases, with 15 bases left between them. The CDR3 runs to 15 residues. Comments on this clone: Its antigen is not identified.

In the original workflow: Pooled conventional T cells gave approximately 1.2x10^5 patient and 130,000 to 150,000 donor TCRbeta sequences. Sequencing was performed with immunoSEQ multiplex PCR; in TCRdb, only in-frame clones are kept and a portion is missing. The V and J calls and the clone size are those of that table, but D and trimming were determined from the DNA. The data contain 20,000 to 25,000 clones, about 97% of them singletons. The origin of this receptor is a human donor with AIRE deficiency. The chain carries TRBV5-1 and TRBJ2-5; perhaps D is TRBD1 or TRBD2 (5 bases each). The specimen was conventional CD4+ T cells sorted from PBMCs. CDR3 protein: CASSLTPGPGETQYF. The CDR3 nucleotides read TGCGCCAGCAGCTTGACCCCGGGGCCGGGGGAGACCCAGTACTTC.